This T cell receptor (beta chain) was captured in a study of early T cells in non-severe SARS-CoV-2 infection. In the library, individual cDNA molecules carried attached unique molecular identifiers. TCRdb redid the calling of the 5' RACE reads with MiXCR, one entry per CDR3 protein. The top ten hold just over 3% of the sample, which has 46,000 or so distinct CDR3 sequences, approximately 4% seen once. This clonotype came up many times. This TCR came from an adult who was a healthcare worker with PCR-confirmed SARS-CoV-2 infection or an uninfected control (not recorded which). The sample consisted of whole blood.

CDR3 DNA sequence: TGTGCCAGCAGCTTGGAGGGCGGGACAGAACTTTTCTACGAGCAGTACTTC. Amino acid sequence: CASSLEGGTELFYEQYF. The gene calls are TRBV5-5 and TRBJ2-7; D possibly corresponds to TRBD1 (7 bases). Trimming shortened V by 0 bases and J by 3 bases, and 19 bases separated the two germline ends. Germline V gene data show CDR1 as SGHKS and CDR2 as YYEKEE (reference sequence). The CDR3 has 17 amino acids. The variable domain in full, completed from reference TRBV5-5 and TRBJ2-7, reads DAGVTQSPTHLIKTRGQQVTLRCSPISGHKSVSWYQQVLGQGPQFIFQYYEKEERGRGNFPDRFSARQFPNYSSELNVNALLLGDSALYLCASSLEGGTELFYEQYFGPGTRLTVT.